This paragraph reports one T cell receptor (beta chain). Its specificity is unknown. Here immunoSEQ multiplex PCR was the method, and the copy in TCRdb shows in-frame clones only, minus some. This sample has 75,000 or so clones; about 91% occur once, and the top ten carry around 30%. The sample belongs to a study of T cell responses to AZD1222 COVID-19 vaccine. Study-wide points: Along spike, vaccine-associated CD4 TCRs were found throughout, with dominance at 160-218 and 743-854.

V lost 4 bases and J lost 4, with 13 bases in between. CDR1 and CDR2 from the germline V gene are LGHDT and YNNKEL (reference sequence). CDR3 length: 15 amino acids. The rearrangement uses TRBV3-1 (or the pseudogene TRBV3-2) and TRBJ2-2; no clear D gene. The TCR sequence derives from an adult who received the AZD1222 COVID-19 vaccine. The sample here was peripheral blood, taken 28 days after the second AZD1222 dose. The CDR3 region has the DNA TGTGCCAGCAGCCCCCCCCTCGACCGCACCGGGGAGCTGTTTTTT. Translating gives CASSPPLDRTGELFF.